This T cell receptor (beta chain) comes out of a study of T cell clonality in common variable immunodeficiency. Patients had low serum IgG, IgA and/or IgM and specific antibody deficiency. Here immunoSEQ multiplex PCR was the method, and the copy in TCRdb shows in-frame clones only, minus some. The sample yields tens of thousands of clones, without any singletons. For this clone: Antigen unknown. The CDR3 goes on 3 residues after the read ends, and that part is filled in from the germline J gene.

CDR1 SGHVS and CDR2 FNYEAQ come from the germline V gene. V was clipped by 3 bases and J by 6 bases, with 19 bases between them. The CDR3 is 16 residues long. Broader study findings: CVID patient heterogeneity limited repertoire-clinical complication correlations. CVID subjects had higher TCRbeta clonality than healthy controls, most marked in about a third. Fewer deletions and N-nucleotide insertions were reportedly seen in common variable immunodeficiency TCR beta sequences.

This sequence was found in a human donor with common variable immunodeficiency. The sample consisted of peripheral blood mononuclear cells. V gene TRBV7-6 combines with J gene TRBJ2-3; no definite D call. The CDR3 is CASSFLPGYIGDTQYF. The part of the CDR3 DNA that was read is TGTGCCAGCAGCTTCCTCCCAGGTTACATTGGGGATACG.